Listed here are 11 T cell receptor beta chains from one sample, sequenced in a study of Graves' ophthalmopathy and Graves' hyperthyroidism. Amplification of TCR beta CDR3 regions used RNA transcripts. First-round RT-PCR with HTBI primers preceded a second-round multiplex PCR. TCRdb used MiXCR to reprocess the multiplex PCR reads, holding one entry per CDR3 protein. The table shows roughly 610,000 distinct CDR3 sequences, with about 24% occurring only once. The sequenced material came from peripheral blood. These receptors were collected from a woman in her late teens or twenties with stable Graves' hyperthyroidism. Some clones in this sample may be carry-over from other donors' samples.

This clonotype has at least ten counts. The CDR3 DNA sequence: TGTGCCAGCAGTTCCCCGGGGATCTTTACTGGAAACACCATATATTTT. Amino acids: CASSSPGIFTGNTIYF. This sequence joins TRBV6-5 and TRBJ1-3, with unresolved D. The germline gives CDR1 MNHEY, CDR2 SVGAGI. Deletions cut 4 bases from V and 2 bases from J, with 15 bases between. CDR3 length: 16 residues.

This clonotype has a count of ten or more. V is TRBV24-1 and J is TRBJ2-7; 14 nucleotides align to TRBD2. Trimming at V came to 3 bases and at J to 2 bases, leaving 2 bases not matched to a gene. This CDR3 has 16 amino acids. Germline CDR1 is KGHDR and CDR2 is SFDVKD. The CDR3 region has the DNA TGTGCCACCAGTGATCCGACTAGCGGGAGGGCCTACGAGCAGTACTTC. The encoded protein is CATSDPTSGRAYEQYF.

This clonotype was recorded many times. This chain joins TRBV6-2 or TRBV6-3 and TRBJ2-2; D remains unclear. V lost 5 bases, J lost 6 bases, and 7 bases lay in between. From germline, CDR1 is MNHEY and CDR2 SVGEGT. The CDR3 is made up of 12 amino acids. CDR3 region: CASSPFPGELFF. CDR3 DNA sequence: TGTGCCAGCAGTCCTTTTCCCGGGGAGCTGTTTTTT.

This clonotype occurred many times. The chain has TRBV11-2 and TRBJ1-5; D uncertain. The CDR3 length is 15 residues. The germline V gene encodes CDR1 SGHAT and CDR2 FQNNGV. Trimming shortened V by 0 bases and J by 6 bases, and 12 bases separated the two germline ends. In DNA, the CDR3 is TGTGCCAGCAGCTTAGAAGGGTCGGGAGTTCAGCCCCAGCATTTT. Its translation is CASSLEGSGVQPQHF.

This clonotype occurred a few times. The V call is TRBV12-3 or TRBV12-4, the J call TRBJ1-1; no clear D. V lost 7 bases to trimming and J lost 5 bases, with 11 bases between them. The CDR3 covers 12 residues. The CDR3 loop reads CASNRPWTEAFF. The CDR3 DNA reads TGTGCCAGCAACCGCCCGTGGACTGAAGCTTTCTTT.

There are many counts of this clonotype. CDR3 in amino acids: CASNWGADAEAFF. The CDR3 DNA sequence: TGTGCCAGCAATTGGGGGGCGGACGCTGAAGCTTTCTTT. This rearrangement joins TRBV6-5 to TRBJ1-1; possible D gene TRBD1, 6 bases. CDR1 and CDR2 from the germline V gene are MNHEY and SVGAGI. Trimming took 7 bases from V and 6 from J, leaving 15 bases between them. The length of the CDR3 is 13 residues.

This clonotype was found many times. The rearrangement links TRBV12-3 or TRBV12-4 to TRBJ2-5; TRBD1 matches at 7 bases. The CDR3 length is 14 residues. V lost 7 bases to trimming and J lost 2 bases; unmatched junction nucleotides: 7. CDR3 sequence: CASIRTGGQETQYF. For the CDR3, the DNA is TGTGCCAGCATCCGGACAGGTGGTCAAGAGACCCAGTACTTC.

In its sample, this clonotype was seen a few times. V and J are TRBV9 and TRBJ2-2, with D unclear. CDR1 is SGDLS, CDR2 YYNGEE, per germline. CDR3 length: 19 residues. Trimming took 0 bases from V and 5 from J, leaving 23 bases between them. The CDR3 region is CASSVGILASSSRTGELFF. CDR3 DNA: TGTGCCAGCAGCGTAGGGATCTTGGCTTCCTCAAGCCGGACCGGGGAGCTGTTTTTT. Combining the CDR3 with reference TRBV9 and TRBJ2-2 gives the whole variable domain DSGVTQTPKHLITATGQRVTLRCSPRSGDLSVYWYQQSLDQGLQFLIQYYNGEERAKGNILERFSAQQFPDLHSELNLSSLELGDSALYFCASSVGILASSSRTGELFFGEGSRLTVL.

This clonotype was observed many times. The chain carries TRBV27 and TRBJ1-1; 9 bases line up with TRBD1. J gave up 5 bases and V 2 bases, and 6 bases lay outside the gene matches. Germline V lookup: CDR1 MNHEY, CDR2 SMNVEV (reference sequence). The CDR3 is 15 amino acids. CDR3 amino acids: CASSLHGQGQTEAFF. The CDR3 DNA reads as TGTGCCAGCAGTTTACATGGACAGGGGCAGACTGAAGCTTTCTTT.

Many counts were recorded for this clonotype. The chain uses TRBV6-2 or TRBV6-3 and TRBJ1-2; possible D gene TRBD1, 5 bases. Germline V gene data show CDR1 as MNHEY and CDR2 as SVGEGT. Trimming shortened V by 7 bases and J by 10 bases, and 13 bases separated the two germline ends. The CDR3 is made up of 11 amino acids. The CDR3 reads CASTRRGNYTF. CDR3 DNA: TGTGCCAGCACGAGGAGGGGTAACTACACCTTC.

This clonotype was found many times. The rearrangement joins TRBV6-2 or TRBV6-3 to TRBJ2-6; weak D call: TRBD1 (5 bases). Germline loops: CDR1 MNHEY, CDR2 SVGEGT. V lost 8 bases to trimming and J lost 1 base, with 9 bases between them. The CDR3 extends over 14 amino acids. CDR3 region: CASGHISGANVLTF. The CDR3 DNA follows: TGTGCCAGCGGACACATTTCTGGGGCCAACGTCCTGACTTTC.